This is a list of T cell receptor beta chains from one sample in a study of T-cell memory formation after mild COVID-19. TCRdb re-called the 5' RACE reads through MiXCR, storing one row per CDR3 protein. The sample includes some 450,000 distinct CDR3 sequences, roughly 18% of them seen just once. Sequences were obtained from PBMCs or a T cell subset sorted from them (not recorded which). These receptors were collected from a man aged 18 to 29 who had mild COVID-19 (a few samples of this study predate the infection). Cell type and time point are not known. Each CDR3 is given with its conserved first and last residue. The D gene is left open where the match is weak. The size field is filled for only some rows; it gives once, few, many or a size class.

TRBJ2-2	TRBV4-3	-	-	CASSQEWRGTGELFF	TGCGCCAGCAGCCAAGAGTGGCGGGGCACCGGGGAGCTGTTTTTT
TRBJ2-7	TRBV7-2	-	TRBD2	CASSQQAGGYEQYF	TGTGCCAGCAGCCAACAAGCGGGGGGGTACGAGCAGTACTTC
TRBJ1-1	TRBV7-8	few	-	CASSFAGSSAEAFF	TGTGCCAGCAGCTTCGCAGGGAGCAGTGCTGAAGCTTTCTTT
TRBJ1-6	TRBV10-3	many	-	CATSEVRAGSPLHF	TGTGCCACGTCTGAGGTCAGAGCCGGTTCACCCCTCCACTTT
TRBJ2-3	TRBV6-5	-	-	CASSYTGRVSDTQYF	TGTGCCAGCAGTTACACGGGCAGGGTATCAGATACGCAGTATTTT
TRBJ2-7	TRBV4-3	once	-	CASSQVPAGGGQAAYEQYF	TGCGCCAGCAGCCAAGTCCCAGCCGGGGGGGGACAGGCGGCCTACGAGCAGTACTTC
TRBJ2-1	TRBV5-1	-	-	CASSLEAGLVTYNEQFF	TGCGCCAGCAGCTTGGAGGCGGGGTTAGTTACCTACAATGAGCAGTTCTTC
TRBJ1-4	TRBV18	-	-	CASSPIPATNEKLFF	TGTGCCAGCTCACCAATACCGGCAACTAATGAAAAACTGTTTTTT
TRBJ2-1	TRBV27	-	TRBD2	CASSLSAGGLNNEQFF	TGTGCCAGCAGTTTATCAGCGGGGGGTTTGAACAATGAGCAGTTCTTC
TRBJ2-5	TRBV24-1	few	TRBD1	CAPGQAEGETQYF	TGTGCCCCGGGACAGGCGGAAGGGGAGACCCAGTACTTC
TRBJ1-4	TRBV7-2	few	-	CASSQPNEKLFF	TGTGCCAGCAGCCAACCCAATGAAAAACTGTTTTTT
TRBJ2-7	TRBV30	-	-	CAWSVSQASPQYF	TGTGCCTGGAGTGTATCCCAGGCTTCCCCCCAGTACTTC
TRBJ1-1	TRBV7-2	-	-	CASSLHSRGTEAFF	TGTGCCAGCAGCTTACACTCTAGGGGGACTGAAGCTTTCTTT
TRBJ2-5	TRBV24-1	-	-	CATSDPTVETQYF	TGTGCCACCAGTGATCCCACGGTGGAGACCCAGTACTTC